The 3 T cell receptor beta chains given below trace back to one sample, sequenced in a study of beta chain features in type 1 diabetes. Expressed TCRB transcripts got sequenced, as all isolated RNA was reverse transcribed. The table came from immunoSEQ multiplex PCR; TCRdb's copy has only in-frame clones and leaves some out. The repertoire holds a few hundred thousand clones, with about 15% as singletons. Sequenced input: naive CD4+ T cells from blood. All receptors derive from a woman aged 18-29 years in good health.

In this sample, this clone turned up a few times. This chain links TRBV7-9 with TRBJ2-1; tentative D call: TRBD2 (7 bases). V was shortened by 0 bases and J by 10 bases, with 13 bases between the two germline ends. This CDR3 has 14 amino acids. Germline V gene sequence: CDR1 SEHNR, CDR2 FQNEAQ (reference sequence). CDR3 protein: CASSLAAGAREQFF. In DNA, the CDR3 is TGTGCCAGCAGCTTAGCCGCGGGGGCGCGGGAGCAGTTCTTC.

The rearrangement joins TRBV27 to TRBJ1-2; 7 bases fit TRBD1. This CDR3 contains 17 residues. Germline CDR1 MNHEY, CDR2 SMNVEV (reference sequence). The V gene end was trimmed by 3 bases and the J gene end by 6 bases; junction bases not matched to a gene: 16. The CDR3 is CASSLDRTALRADGYTF. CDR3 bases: TGTGCCAGCAGTTTGGACAGGACCGCACTAAGGGCTGATGGCTACACCTTC.

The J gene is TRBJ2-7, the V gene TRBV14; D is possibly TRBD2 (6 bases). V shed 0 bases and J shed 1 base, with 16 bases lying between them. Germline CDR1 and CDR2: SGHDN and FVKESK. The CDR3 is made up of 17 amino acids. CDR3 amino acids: CASSQDAAGPRSYEQYF. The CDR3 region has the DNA TGTGCCAGCAGCCAAGACGCCGCGGGACCGAGATCCTACGAGCAGTACTTC.